The sequence of this T cell receptor beta chain was determined in a study of T-cell reconstitution after alpha-beta-depleted transplantation in children. Whole-study findings and limits: When one year had passed after transplant, most T-cell counts and diversity came from newly produced T cells. As was reported, about two months after transplant, alpha-beta T cells came from several hundred expanded graft clones. TCRbeta diversity was high at day 60 in some patients (a result of surviving recipient T cells and thymic progenitors).

A few counts support this clonotype. Its target is not known. Unique molecular identifiers were used to barcode this TCRbeta library. TCRdb reanalysed the PCR reads using MiXCR and keeps one entry per CDR3 protein. The sample has some 550,000 distinct CDR3 sequences, under 30% seen once. The V gene lost 5 bases and the J gene lost 13 bases, with 18 bases spanning the gap. CDR1 DFQATT and CDR2 SNEGSKA come from the germline V gene (reference sequence). This CDR3 has 12 residues. V and J are TRBV20-1 and TRBJ2-1, with D perhaps matching TRBD2 (5 bases). The source is a boy under two years old who had a stem cell transplant for acute myeloid leukemia, so the T cells may come from the graft donor. The starting material was PBMCs, mostly from graft donor cells, obtained 360 days after TCRalphabeta/CD19-depleted stem cell transplant. CDR3 loop: CSARSTNPQQFF. The CDR3 nucleotides read TGCAGTGCTCGCTCGACTAATCCCCAACAGTTCTTC.